One T cell receptor beta chain is described in this entry. Its target is unknown. These data are taken from a study of Tregs in tolerant kidney transplant recipients. The wider study: The nonmyeloablative bone marrow transplants came from related graft donors, with transient mixed chimerism. Findings and caveats of the study: Activated donor B cell expansion appeared to reveal the most relevant donor-specific TCRbeta repertoire.

The CDR3 has 15 residues. The V gene's germline CDR1 is SGHRS and CDR2 YFSETQ. The germline V and J ends were trimmed by 6 bases and 1 base, with 13 bases remaining between them. Using immunoSEQ multiplex PCR, the repertoire was profiled, and TCRdb retains in-frame clones only, with some absent. The sample lists more than 60,000 clones; roughly 85% were seen once. The sequences come from Tregs from blood, collected before the transplant. This TCR was recovered from a human donor who received a combined kidney and bone marrow transplant. The chain couples TRBV5-1 to TRBJ2-2; D remains unclear. The CDR3 DNA follows: TGCGCCAGCAACCCCAACCGCTGGAACACCGGGGAGCTGTTTTTT. It yields the protein CASNPNRWNTGELFF. Full variable domain (outside the CDR3, taken from reference TRBV5-1 and TRBJ2-2): KAGVTQTPRYLIKTRGQQVTLSCSPISGHRSVSWYQQTPGQGLQFLFEYFSETQRNKGNFPGRFSGRQFSNSRSEMNVSTLELGDSALYLCASNPNRWNTGELFFGEGSRLTVL.